Listed below are T cell receptor beta chains from one sample, sequenced in a study of blood T cells in healthy people across ages. TCRdb independently ran MiXCR on the 5' RACE reads; one entry per CDR3 protein. The sample contains about 580,000 distinct CDR3 sequences, more than 45% of which appear only once. The sample taken for sequencing was blood. Every receptor here comes from an elderly man in good health. Each CDR3 is given with its conserved first and last residue. A D gene is named only where the DNA matches it firmly. Size values are once, few and many counts, or a class for expanded clones, and some rows have none.

D,J,length,V,size,DNA,CDR3
TRBD1,TRBJ1-1,13,TRBV6-5,many,TGTGCCAGCAGTTACGACAGGGTCACTGAAGCTTTCTTT,CASSYDRVTEAFF
NA,TRBJ2-7,14,TRBV29-1,NA,TGCAGCGTTGTTTATGTTAGGGGCTCCTACGAGCAGTACTTC,CSVVYVRGSYEQYF
TRBD1,TRBJ2-1,14,TRBV29-1,many,TGCAGCGTTGGGGGACAGCTACAACGCAATGAGCAGTTCTTC,CSVGGQLQRNEQFF
NA,TRBJ2-1,15,TRBV20-1,few,TGCAGTGCTAGATTTCAGATTAGCTCCTACAATGAGCAGTTCTTC,CSARFQISSYNEQFF
NA,TRBJ2-1,13,TRBV30,NA,TGTGCCGGCCTTGGCGCTCCGCTCAATGAGCAGTTCTTC,CAGLGAPLNEQFF
NA,TRBJ1-1,13,TRBV11-2,NA,TGTGCCAGCAGCTTAGTCGGGGGCGCTGAAGCTTTCTTT,CASSLVGGAEAFF
NA,TRBJ2-6,15,TRBV20-1,NA,TGCAGTGCGGATTCAGGGGTTTCAGGGGCCAACGTCCTGACTTTC,CSADSGVSGANVLTF
TRBD1,TRBJ1-1,11,TRBV20-1,NA,TGCAGTGCTAGACTACAGGGGGGAGCTTTCTTT,CSARLQGGAFF
TRBD2,TRBJ2-1,16,TRBV12-3/TRBV12-4,NA,TGTGCCGGCAGTTTAGCGGGGAAGGCCCCCCCGGATGAGCAGTTCTTC,CAGSLAGKAPPDEQFF
NA,TRBJ2-5,15,TRBV20-1,NA,TGCAGTGTCAAGAGCCGGCAGGGACATCAAGAGACCCAGTACTTC,CSVKSRQGHQETQYF
TRBD1,TRBJ1-2,14,TRBV20-1,NA,TGCAGTGCCAGACGGGACAGGGGGCTGCGCGGCTACACCTTC,CSARRDRGLRGYTF
NA,TRBJ2-1,15,TRBV5-1,NA,TGCGCCAGCACCCGGATGGGAAGCTCCTACAATGAGCAGTTCTTC,CASTRMGSSYNEQFF
TRBD2,TRBJ2-7,14,TRBV20-1,NA,TGCAGTGCTAGATGGACTAGCGGGGTCCTTGAGCAGTACTTC,CSARWTSGVLEQYF
NA,TRBJ2-3,16,TRBV5-1,NA,TGCGCCAGCAGCTTGGGGCTCGGGGTAGCCGCAGATACGCAGTATTTT,CASSLGLGVAADTQYF
NA,TRBJ2-7,14,TRBV5-1,NA,TGCGCCAGCAGCTTTGACGGCTACTCCTACGAGCAGTACTTC,CASSFDGYSYEQYF
NA,TRBJ1-2,12,TRBV20-1,few,TGCAGTGGGTCGACAGCCCTATATGGCTACACCTTC,CSGSTALYGYTF
NA,TRBJ1-4,15,TRBV3-1,NA,TGTGCCAGCCACAGTGGTTCTAGAACTAATGAAAAACTGTTTTTT,CASHSGSRTNEKLFF
NA,TRBJ2-4,15,TRBV20-1,few,TGCAGTGCTAGATTTGGCGGGGGCGACAAAAACATTCAGTACTTC,CSARFGGGDKNIQYF
NA,TRBJ2-5,15,TRBV29-1,NA,TGCAGCGTTGCATCCTCAGCAAGGGTTTTAGAGACCCAGTACTTC,CSVASSARVLETQYF
NA,TRBJ2-3,14,TRBV20-1,NA,TGCAGTGCTAGGTCTGGGCGGAGCACAGATACGCAGTATTTT,CSARSGRSTDTQYF
TRBD2,TRBJ2-5,16,TRBV9,NA,TGTGCCAGCAGCGTAGATCGAGCGGGAGCAGGGGAGACCCAGTACTTC,CASSVDRAGAGETQYF
NA,TRBJ2-1,16,TRBV6-2/TRBV6-3,NA,TGTGCCAGCAGTTTAAGGGGCATCGATACCTACAATGAGCAGTTCTTC,CASSLRGIDTYNEQFF